This TCR beta chain was sequenced during a study of CD8 T cells in Susac syndrome. Concerning this clonotype: Its antigen is unknown.

RNA in amounts of roughly 0.5 to 1 ug was reverse transcribed with random hexamers. It was immunoSEQ multiplex PCR that amplified TCR beta CDR3 across 54 Vbeta and 13 Jbeta. TCRdb re-derived calls from the immunoSEQ multiplex PCR reads in MiXCR, one entry per CDR3 protein. The table has about 200,000 distinct CDR3 sequences, approximately 96% seen once; the top ten hold approximately 0.09%. The germline CDR1 and CDR2 sequences are SGDLS and YYNGEE. V dropped 3 bases and J dropped 1; count of bases not matched to a gene: 4. This CDR3 has 15 amino acids. General observations from the study: An acknowledgment was made by the study that its TCR sequencing and HLA analysis involved relatively few individuals.

The J gene is TRBJ2-3, the V gene TRBV9, with 8 bases fitting TRBD2. The specimen was CD4+ T cells from PBMCs. The TCR comes from a human donor with multiple sclerosis. Written as DNA, the CDR3 is TGTGCCAGCAGCGGTGGAGCGGGGGGCACAGATACGCAGTATTTT. Its translation is CASSGGAGGTDTQYF.